The rows below give T cell receptor beta chains drawn from one sample of a study of T-cell reconstitution after alpha-beta-depleted transplantation in children. One entry per CDR3 protein, called by TCRdb with MiXCR from the PCR reads. The table shows fewer than 750,000 distinct CDR3 sequences, with 23% occurring only once. Sample: PBMCs, mostly from graft donor cells, taken 360 days after TCRalphabeta/CD19-depleted stem cell transplant. The receptors originated from a boy in the first two years of life who had a stem cell transplant for acute myeloid leukemia, so the T cells may come from the graft donor. CDR3s include the opening cysteine and the closing phenylalanine or tryptophan. Each record gives: V gene, D gene, J gene, clone size, CDR3 protein, CDR3 DNA. A D gene is named only where the DNA matches it firmly. Expanded clones get a size class; other rows say once, few or many, or leave the size out.

TRBV7-2	NA	TRBJ2-1	many	CASSSGLPTRNEQFF	TGTGCCAGCAGCTCCGGACTCCCCACACGGAATGAGCAGTTCTTC
TRBV20-1	NA	TRBJ2-5	many	CSARDTRAPETQYF	TGCAGTGCTAGAGATACCAGGGCGCCAGAGACCCAGTACTTC
TRBV7-2	TRBD1	TRBJ2-7	NA	CASSLVPGQGYEQYF	TGTGCCAGCAGCTTAGTGCCGGGACAGGGCTACGAGCAGTACTTC
TRBV20-1	NA	TRBJ1-5	NA	CSARNQKGNQPQHF	TGCAGTGCTAGAAACCAAAAAGGCAATCAGCCCCAGCATTTT
TRBV29-1	TRBD1	TRBJ1-4	NA	CSVEGQGPEKLFF	TGCAGCGTTGAGGGACAGGGGCCCGAAAAACTGTTTTTT
TRBV2	NA	TRBJ2-3	few	CASSDDSTDTQYF	TGTGCCAGCAGTGATGATAGCACAGATACGCAGTATTTT
TRBV5-1	NA	TRBJ2-1	NA	CASSLVSGSPYNEQFF	TGCGCCAGCAGCTTGGTATCTGGGTCCCCCTACAATGAGCAGTTCTTC
TRBV27	TRBD1	TRBJ2-7	NA	CASSWDRGGSYEQYF	TGTGCCAGCAGTTGGGACAGGGGCGGCTCCTACGAGCAGTACTTC
TRBV4-1	NA	TRBJ2-5	many	CASSRNSQETQYF	TGCGCCAGCAGCCGGAACAGTCAAGAGACCCAGTACTTC
TRBV21-1	NA	TRBJ2-1	many	CASSKGGESYNEQFF	TGTGCCAGCAGCAAAGGGGGGGAGTCCTACAATGAGCAGTTCTTC
TRBV7-2	NA	TRBJ1-5	many	CASSFKGAGNQPQHF	TGTGCCAGCAGCTTTAAAGGGGCGGGCAATCAGCCCCAGCATTTT
TRBV27	TRBD1	TRBJ2-2	few	CASSPGQVVNTGELFF	TGTGCCAGCAGTCCCGGACAGGTCGTGAACACCGGGGAGCTGTTTTTT
TRBV6-2/TRBV6-3	NA	TRBJ2-1	once	CASSYSAKGWFF	TGTGCCAGCAGTTATTCGGCAAAGGGTTGGTTCTTC
TRBV12-3/TRBV12-4	NA	TRBJ1-1	NA	CASSYWAGVNTEAFF	TGTGCCAGCAGCTATTGGGCCGGGGTGAACACTGAAGCTTTCTTT
TRBV12-3/TRBV12-4	TRBD1	TRBJ2-7	NA	CASSLERDRPASSYEQYF	TGTGCCAGCAGTTTGGAACGGGACAGGCCCGCTAGCTCCTACGAGCAGTACTTC
TRBV5-8	NA	TRBJ2-1	NA	CASSLERIDLNEQFF	TGTGCCAGCAGCTTGGAGCGAATAGATCTCAATGAGCAGTTCTTC
TRBV28	NA	TRBJ1-2	NA	CASWAQAYGYTF	TGTGCCAGCTGGGCACAGGCCTATGGCTACACCTTC
TRBV6-1	TRBD2	TRBJ2-3	NA	CASSGTSAMSTDTQYF	TGTGCCAGCAGTGGGACTAGCGCCATGAGCACAGATACGCAGTATTTT
TRBV12-3/TRBV12-4	NA	TRBJ2-5	NA	CASSLFPYQETQYF	TGTGCCAGCAGTTTATTCCCGTACCAAGAGACCCAGTACTTC
TRBV20-1	TRBD1	TRBJ1-6	many	CSARDLDRVNSPLHF	TGCAGTGCTAGAGATCTCGACAGGGTTAATTCACCCCTCCACTTT
TRBV7-9	NA	TRBJ2-7	once	CASSLRGVSGSYEQYF	TGTGCCAGCAGCTTGAGAGGGGTCAGCGGCTCCTACGAGCAGTACTTC
TRBV20-1	NA	TRBJ2-7	many	CSAREGKYPSYEQYF	TGCAGTGCTAGAGAGGGCAAGTACCCTAGCTACGAGCAGTACTTC
TRBV15	TRBD1	TRBJ2-5	NA	CATKRQGSSETQYF	TGTGCCACCAAGAGACAGGGGTCGTCAGAGACCCAGTACTTC
TRBV13	TRBD2	TRBJ2-3	NA	CASSALGLALGDTQYF	TGTGCCAGCAGCGCCCTCGGACTAGCTCTAGGGGATACGCAGTATTTT
TRBV20-1	NA	TRBJ2-5	many	CSARGTIQETQYF	TGCAGTGCCAGGGGGACTATTCAAGAGACCCAGTACTTC
TRBV19	TRBD1	TRBJ2-1	NA	CASSPGQGFNEQFF	TGTGCCAGTAGTCCGGGACAGGGATTCAATGAGCAGTTCTTC
TRBV4-3	TRBD1	TRBJ2-3	NA	CASSQDGSNRGRDTQYF	TGCGCCAGCAGCCAAGATGGGTCCAACAGGGGACGAGATACGCAGTATTTT
TRBV20-1	TRBD1	TRBJ2-1	NA	CSARDQSGTGSYNEQFF	TGCAGTGCTAGAGACCAATCCGGGACAGGGTCCTACAATGAGCAGTTCTTC
TRBV6-5	NA	TRBJ2-5	few	CASSYQGGVETQYF	TGTGCCAGCAGTTACCAGGGAGGTGTAGAGACCCAGTACTTC
TRBV5-1	NA	TRBJ2-1	many	CASSWRMSMSSYNEQFF	TGCGCCAGCAGCTGGCGGATGTCGATGAGCTCCTACAATGAGCAGTTCTTC
TRBV12-3/TRBV12-4	TRBD2	TRBJ2-1	NA	CASSRRGGGYNEQFF	TGTGCCAGCAGTCGCCGTGGCGGGGGGTACAATGAGCAGTTCTTC
TRBV20-1	NA	TRBJ2-7	once	CSARAPGLDKSYEQYF	TGCAGTGCTAGGGCCCCGGGCTTGGACAAGTCCTACGAGCAGTACTTC
TRBV5-1	TRBD2	TRBJ2-3	NA	CASSLAASGAITDTQYF	TGCGCCAGCAGCTTGGCGGCTAGCGGCGCTATCACAGATACGCAGTATTTT
TRBV6-1	TRBD2	TRBJ2-1	NA	CASSLPGTSGRFSYNEQFF	TGTGCCAGCAGTCTCCCCGGGACTAGCGGGCGCTTCTCCTACAATGAGCAGTTCTTC
TRBV20-1	NA	TRBJ1-6	few	CSATQGSYNSPLHF	TGCAGTGCCACCCAGGGGTCCTATAATTCACCCCTCCACTTT
TRBV5-1	NA	TRBJ1-2	NA	CASSTGTEGIDGYTF	TGCGCCAGCAGCACTGGGACGGAGGGGATAGATGGCTACACCTTC
TRBV20-1	TRBD2	TRBJ2-3	NA	CSARGAGGRTDTQYF	TGCAGTGCCCGGGGGGCGGGGGGTCGCACAGATACGCAGTATTTT
TRBV7-9	NA	TRBJ1-2	few	CASSSIYISRDGYTF	TGTGCCAGCAGCTCCATATATATTTCCAGGGACGGCTACACCTTC
TRBV12-3/TRBV12-4	NA	TRBJ1-1	NA	CASSLHRSNTEAFF	TGTGCCAGCAGTTTACACCGGTCGAACACTGAAGCTTTCTTT
TRBV5-1	NA	TRBJ2-1	NA	CASSFRDQNGDEQFF	TGCGCCAGCAGCTTCAGGGACCAAAATGGGGATGAGCAGTTCTTC
TRBV20-1	NA	TRBJ2-3	NA	CSARAARGTDTQYF	TGCAGTGCTAGAGCCGCCAGGGGCACAGATACGCAGTATTTT
TRBV20-1	TRBD2	TRBJ2-3	few	CSASSGGSTSTDTQYF	TGCAGTGCTAGTAGCGGGGGCTCAACTAGCACAGATACGCAGTATTTT
TRBV7-2	NA	TRBJ2-1	few	CASSRRGISSYNEQFF	TGTGCCAGCAGCCGTAGGGGGATTAGCTCCTACAATGAGCAGTTCTTC
TRBV13	TRBD2	TRBJ2-7	many	CASSLEVLAGGRRTEQYF	TGTGCCAGCAGCTTAGAGGTTCTAGCGGGGGGCCGACGGACGGAGCAGTACTTC
TRBV27	NA	TRBJ1-1	few	CASSLLRGEAFF	TGTGCCAGCAGTTTATTAAGGGGGGAAGCTTTCTTT
TRBV20-1	TRBD1	TRBJ2-4	NA	CSARDRGQRGIQYF	TGCAGTGCTAGGGACAGGGGGCAGCGGGGCATTCAGTACTTC
TRBV4-3	NA	TRBJ2-7	NA	CASSQDARGGYEQYF	TGCGCCAGCAGCCAAGATGCCAGAGGAGGCTACGAGCAGTACTTC
TRBV7-2	TRBD1	TRBJ1-2	NA	CASSQGTAVHGYTF	TGTGCCAGCAGCCAGGGGACAGCCGTCCATGGCTACACCTTC
TRBV20-1	TRBD1	TRBJ1-2	NA	CSAREGQAGYGYTF	TGCAGTGCTAGAGAGGGACAGGCGGGCTATGGCTACACCTTC
TRBV15	NA	TRBJ2-5	NA	CATSRDPHAETQYF	TGTGCCACCAGCAGAGACCCTCACGCGGAGACCCAGTACTTC
TRBV2	TRBD2	TRBJ2-5	NA	CASRVIAGETQYF	TGTGCCAGCAGGGTAATAGCGGGAGAGACCCAGTACTTC
TRBV6-5	NA	TRBJ2-5	once	CASSYRRARTVTETQYF	TGTGCCAGCAGTTACCGACGGGCGCGCACCGTCACGGAGACCCAGTACTTC
TRBV12-3/TRBV12-4	NA	TRBJ1-5	many	CASSPGEQPQHF	TGTGCCAGCAGCCCTGGGGAACAGCCCCAGCATTTT
TRBV29-1	TRBD2	TRBJ2-1	NA	CSVEELLAGGYNEQFF	TGCAGCGTTGAAGAATTACTAGCGGGGGGGTACAATGAGCAGTTCTTC
TRBV5-1	TRBD1	TRBJ2-5	NA	CASSLEGARETQYF	TGCGCCAGCAGCTTGGAGGGGGCGCGAGAGACCCAGTACTTC
TRBV13	NA	TRBJ2-7	NA	CASSAYLSEQYF	TGTGCCAGCTCAGCCTACCTGAGCGAGCAGTACTTC
TRBV20-1	TRBD1	TRBJ2-1	few	CSARTGTGSLSPYNEQFF	TGCAGTGCTAGAACCGGGACAGGGTCTCTATCCCCTTACAATGAGCAGTTCTTC
TRBV5-1	TRBD1	TRBJ2-7	many	CASRGQGSYEQYF	TGCGCCAGCAGGGGACAGGGATCCTACGAGCAGTACTTC
TRBV27	NA	TRBJ2-4	few	CASSRTDAKNIQYF	TGTGCCAGCAGTAGAACGGACGCCAAAAACATTCAGTACTTC